Given below is one T cell receptor beta chain in context. Its antigen is still unknown. The junction and the germline gene differ at one end; a read error may be behind it. The template, around 520 ng total RNA, yielded TCR beta cDNA made with a constant-region primer. For TCR beta, libraries were produced by three nested multiplex PCR rounds using slightly modified ARM-PCR. The first two PCR rounds used TRBV1-TRBV30 forward primers with a C-beta reverse primer, about 10 cycles each. TCRdb itself ran the multiplex PCR reads through MiXCR, one entry per CDR3 protein. In the table there are approximately 310,000 distinct CDR3 sequences, 55% to 65% of which are singletons. The data originate from a study of tumor-infiltrating lymphocytes in primary liver carcinoma. Study-level information: T1-T3 N0M0 was the stage of the tumors, which were 4.2 to 10 cm across. Overall study findings and caveats: Tumor region pairs shared more overlap than did tumor-adjacent and tumor-blood pairs.

Germline V gives CDR1 MGHRA, CDR2 YSYEKL. The CDR3 is 16 amino acids. Blood RNA was derived from unsorted whole blood, and germline DNA was extracted too. Patients showed chronic HBV infection and an absence of prior treatment. The source is a middle-aged man with primary liver carcinoma and hepatitis B virus infection. Sequenced sample: peripheral blood. The chain employs TRBV4-1 and TRBJ2-3, with D unclear. The CDR3: CASSQEVLQFTVTQYF. CDR3 nucleotide sequence: TGCGCCAGCAGCCAAGAAGTCTTACAGTTCACAGTTACGCAGTATTTT.